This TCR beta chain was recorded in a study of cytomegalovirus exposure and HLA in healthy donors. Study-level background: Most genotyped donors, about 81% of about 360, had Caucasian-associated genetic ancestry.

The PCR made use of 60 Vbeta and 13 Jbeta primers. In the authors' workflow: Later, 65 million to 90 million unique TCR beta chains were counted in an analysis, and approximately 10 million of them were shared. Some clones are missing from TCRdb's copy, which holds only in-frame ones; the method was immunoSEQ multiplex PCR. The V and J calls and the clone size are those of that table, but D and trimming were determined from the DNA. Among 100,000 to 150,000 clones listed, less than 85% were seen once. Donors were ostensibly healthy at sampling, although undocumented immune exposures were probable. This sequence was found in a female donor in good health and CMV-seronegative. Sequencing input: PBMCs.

The CDR3 is CASNWGGGGVYGYTF. CDR3 in DNA: TGTGCCAGCAATTGGGGAGGCGGGGGCGTCTATGGCTACACCTTC. The chain employs TRBV5-5 and TRBJ1-2; possible D gene TRBD1, 6 bases. V gave up 6 bases and J gave up 4 bases, with 19 bases separating them. CDR1 SGHKS and CDR2 YYEKEE come from the germline V gene (reference sequence). The CDR3 sequence is 15 residues long.